This passage covers 2 T cell receptor beta chains from one sample sequenced in a study of blood T cell repertoires in COVID-19. Some clones are missing from TCRdb's copy, which holds only in-frame ones; the method was immunoSEQ multiplex PCR. Here the sample spans around 41,000 clones, around 90% being singletons. The source material was peripheral blood. The receptors were gathered from a woman of 80 years or more with active COVID-19.

The CDR3 region is CSVHGGMNTGELFF. For the CDR3, the DNA is TGCAGCGTACACGGGGGAATGAACACCGGGGAGCTGTTTTTT. This sequence joins TRBV29-1 and TRBJ2-2, with a tentative D call TRBD2 (6 bases). The CDR3 covers 14 residues. The germline CDR1 and CDR2 sequences are SQVTM and ANQGSEA. Trimming left V 6 bases short and J 1 base short, with 12 bases between.

J is TRBJ2-1 and V is TRBV7-2, with a weak D call TRBD1 (5 bases). V lost 5 bases and J lost 6, with 11 bases in between. The CDR3 has 13 residues. The germline V gene encodes CDR1 SGHTA and CDR2 FQGNSA. This chain's CDR3 is CASSLNRINEQFF. The CDR3, as DNA: TGTGCCAGCAGCCTAAACAGGATCAATGAGCAGTTCTTC.